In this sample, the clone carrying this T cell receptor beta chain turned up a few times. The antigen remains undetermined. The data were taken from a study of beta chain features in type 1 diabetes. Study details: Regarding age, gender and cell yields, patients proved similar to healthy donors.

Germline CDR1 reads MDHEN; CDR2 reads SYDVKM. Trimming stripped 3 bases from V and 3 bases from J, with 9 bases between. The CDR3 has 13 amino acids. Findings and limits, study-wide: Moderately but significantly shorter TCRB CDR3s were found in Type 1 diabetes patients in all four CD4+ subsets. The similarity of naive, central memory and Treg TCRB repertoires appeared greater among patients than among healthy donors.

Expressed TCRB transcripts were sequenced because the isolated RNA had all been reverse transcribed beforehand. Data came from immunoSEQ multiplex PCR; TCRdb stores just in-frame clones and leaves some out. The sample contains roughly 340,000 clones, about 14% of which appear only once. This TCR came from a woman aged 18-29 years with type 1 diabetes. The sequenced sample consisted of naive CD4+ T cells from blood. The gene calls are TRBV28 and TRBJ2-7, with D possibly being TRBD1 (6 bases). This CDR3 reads CASSLDSFYEQYF. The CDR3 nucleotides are TGTGCCAGCAGTTTGGACAGTTTCTACGAGCAGTACTTC.